Following are 19 T cell receptor beta chains from one sample sequenced in a study of shared clonotypes between healthy human individuals. Clones were sequenced by immunoSEQ multiplex PCR, and TCRdb holds only the in-frame ones, with some missing. The sample consists of some 2 million clones, 95% of them appearing once. Sequencing input: naive CD4+ T cells sorted from blood. The subset is: CD45RA+ positively selected. Receptor source: a man between 18 and 35 years old in good health.

J is TRBJ2-7 and V is TRBV28, with TRBD1 matching over 7 bases. The germline V gene has CDR1 MDHEN and CDR2 SYDVKM. The J segment lost 3 bases and the V segment lost 10 bases, leaving 9 bases of the junction unmatched. CDR3 length: 13 amino acids. The CDR3 bases are TGTGCCACCTATCCGGGACAGAACTACGAGCAGTACTTC. It translates to CATYPGQNYEQYF. Supplemented by reference TRBV28 and TRBJ2-7, the full variable domain reads DVKVTQSSRYLVKRTGEKVFLECVQDMDHENMFWYRQDPGLGLRLIYFSYDVKMKEKGDIPEGYSVSREKKERFSLILESASTNQTSMYLCATYPGQNYEQYFGPGTRLTVT.

The chain carries TRBV21-1 and TRBJ2-5. TRBV21-1 is reported as a pseudogene. The CDR3 runs 15 residues. The CDR3 region has the DNA TGTGCCAGCAGCCGTTTTAAGGGTCCGCAAGAGACCCAGTACTTC. Protein sequence: CASSRFKGPQETQYF.

In regard to this clone: Within the sample, other DNA sequences also encode this same CDR3. The J gene is TRBJ2-2, the V gene TRBV5-1, with D uncertain. CDR1 SGHRS and CDR2 YFSETQ come from the germline V gene. CDR3 length equals 12 residues. V lost 4 bases and J lost 5, with 6 bases in between. The CDR3 reads CASSPYTGELFF. CDR3 nucleotide sequence: TGCGCCAGCAGCCCTTATACCGGGGAGCTGTTTTTT.

The chain employs TRBV15 and TRBJ1-6; possible D gene TRBD1, 6 bases. This CDR3 is built from 17 residues. Germline CDR1 is LNHNV and CDR2 is YYDKDF (reference sequence). The ends were cut back, 2 bases at V and 1 base at J, with 12 bases in the middle. In nucleotides, the CDR3 is TGTGCCACCAGCAGAAGCACCAGGGGTTCCTATAATTCACCCCTCCACTTT. Its protein is CATSRSTRGSYNSPLHF.

The chain joins TRBV6-6 to TRBJ2-2; TRBD2 is a possible D gene (5 bases). Germline V lookup: CDR1 MNHNY, CDR2 SVGAGI (reference sequence). There are 16 residues in the CDR3. Deletions cut 6 bases from V and 5 bases from J, with 19 bases between. The chain's CDR3 is CASRDPGSVTTGELFF. The CDR3 DNA reads TGTGCCAGCAGAGACCCGGGTAGCGTCACGACCGGGGAGCTGTTTTTT.

Details on this clone: The germline gene is not matched at one end of the junction; a read error may be the cause. The chain combines TRBV7-2 with TRBJ2-7; tentatively, D is TRBD2 (6 bases). The CDR3 spans 13 residues. The V gene's germline CDR1 is SGHTA and CDR2 FQGNSA. CDR3 DNA sequence: TGTGCCAGCAGCGTAGCGGCTTGGTACGAGCAGTACTTC. This translates into CASSVAAWYEQYF.

This clone came up once. For the CDR3, the DNA is TGCGCCAGCAGCTTGGCGGGGAGCGGGAGAGGAGAGACCCAGTACTTC. Amino acid sequence: CASSLAGSGRGETQYF. The chain has TRBV5-1 and TRBJ2-5; 8 positions match TRBD2. In germline, CDR1 is SGHRS, CDR2 YFSETQ. V gave up 0 bases and J gave up 4 bases; unmatched junction bases: 8. The CDR3 spans 16 residues.

The chain employs TRBV23-1 and TRBJ2-5; 7 nucleotides match TRBD1. TRBV23-1 is assigned to the ORF class and has an uncertain function. The ends lost 1 base at V and 10 bases at J; junction bases unmatched: 9. The CDR3 covers 14 residues. As DNA, the CDR3 is TGCGCCAGCAGTCAATTACAGGGGTCTGTGAGCCAGTACTTC. Translation gives CASSQLQGSVSQYF.

As regards this clone: Other DNA sequences in this sample translate to the same CDR3. J is TRBJ2-3 and V is TRBV6-5; 12 nucleotides align to TRBD2. Germline CDR1 and CDR2: MNHEY and SVGAGI. Trimming cost V 5 bases and J 2 bases; bases outside gene matches: 2. The CDR3 is 15 residues long. This CDR3 is CASSRLAGVTDTQYF. The CDR3 region has the DNA TGTGCCAGCAGTAGACTAGCGGGAGTCACAGATACGCAGTATTTT.

A few counts support this clone. This chain uses TRBV2 with TRBJ2-5; 8 nucleotides agree with TRBD2. Germline V lookup: CDR1 SNHLY, CDR2 FYNNEI. The length of the CDR3 is 13 residues. The CDR3 coding sequence is TGTGCAGGAGGTAGCGGGACGAGTGAGACCCAGTACTTC. This gives the protein CAGGSGTSETQYF.

Concerning this clone itself: The same CDR3 also results from other DNA sequences found in this sample. The chain combines TRBV30 with TRBJ2-3; D uncertain. Germline V gene data show CDR1 as GTSNPN and CDR2 as SVGIG (reference sequence). This CDR3 is 12 amino acids long. V gave up 0 bases and J gave up 4 bases, with 5 bases separating them. In DNA, the CDR3 is TGTGCCTGGAGTGTACGCCCAGATACGCAGTATTTT. This gives the protein CAWSVRPDTQYF.

V usage is TRBV2 and J usage is TRBJ2-7, with D perhaps matching TRBD2 (5 bases). The CDR3 spans 12 residues. CDR1 SNHLY and CDR2 FYNNEI come from the germline V gene. Trimming cost V 11 bases and J 3 bases, with 14 bases left between them. Written as DNA, the CDR3 is TGTGCCGGTGGCGGGTTCAGCTACGAGCAGTACTTC. This codes for CAGGGFSYEQYF.

The chain is built from TRBV6-5 and TRBJ1-4, with TRBD1 as a possible D gene (5 bases). The germline V and J ends were trimmed by 4 bases and 9 bases, with 15 bases remaining between them. Germline CDR1 MNHEY, CDR2 SVGAGI. The CDR3 runs 14 residues. CDR3 sequence: CASSFIEGQKKLFF. CDR3 nucleotides: TGTGCCAGCAGTTTCATAGAGGGGCAGAAAAAACTGTTTTTT.

This chain joins TRBV18 and TRBJ2-1, with a weak D call TRBD1 (5 bases). CDR1 is KGHSH, CDR2 LQKENI, per germline. The V gene lost 1 base and the J gene lost 2 bases, with 15 bases spanning the gap. The CDR3 runs to 17 residues. The chain's CDR3 is CASSPLILAGTYNEQFF. The CDR3 nucleotides are TGTGCCAGCTCACCACTAATTCTGGCAGGGACCTACAATGAGCAGTTCTTC. Supplemented by reference TRBV18 and TRBJ2-1, the full variable domain reads NAGVMQNPRHLVRRRGQEARLRCSPMKGHSHVYWYRQLPEEGLKFMVYLQKENIIDESGMPKERFSAEFPKEGPSILRIQQVVRGDSAAYFCASSPLILAGTYNEQFFGPGTRLTVL.

The J gene is TRBJ1-3, the V gene TRBV25-1, with D hard to call. The V gene's germline CDR1 is MGHDK and CDR2 SYGVNS. This CDR3 is 17 amino acids long. Trimming shortened V by 6 bases and J by 0 bases, and 18 bases separated the two germline ends. The DNA for the CDR3 is TGTGCCAGCAGCCCCCGTGTCTACGCTAACTCTGGAAACACCATATATTTT. Encoded protein: CASSPRVYANSGNTIYF.

The V gene is TRBV6-5, the J gene TRBJ2-2, with 8 bases that match TRBD1. The CDR3 covers 15 residues. Germline loops: CDR1 MNHEY, CDR2 SVGAGI. V lost 6 bases and J lost 5; bases outside the gene matches: 8. CDR3 sequence reads: CASRYRDRPTGELFF. CDR3 bases: TGTGCCAGCAGATACCGGGACAGGCCTACCGGGGAGCTGTTTTTT.

J is TRBJ1-6 and V is TRBV19, with D maybe TRBD1 (5 bases). The CDR3 loop spans 15 amino acids. The V gene lost 2 bases and the J gene lost 10 bases, with 15 bases spanning the gap. Germline V CDR1 and CDR2: LNHDA, SQIVND (reference sequence). CDR3 nucleotides: TGTGCCAGTAGTATAACCCGGGACGCGTCCTCACCCCTCCACTTT. This sequence encodes CASSITRDASSPLHF. Full variable domain (rest looked up from reference TRBV19 and TRBJ1-6): DGGITQSPKYLFRKEGQNVTLSCEQNLNHDAMYWYRQDPGQGLRLIYYSQIVNDFQKGDIAEGYSVSREKKESFPLTVTSAQKNPTAFYLCASSITRDASSPLHFGNGTRLTVT.

V usage is TRBV2 and J usage is TRBJ2-3; D is perhaps TRBD2 (5 bases). V lost 2 bases to trimming and J lost 1 base, with 10 bases between them. CDR1 is SNHLY, CDR2 FYNNEI, per germline. This CDR3 contains 15 residues. In nucleotides, the CDR3 is TGTGCCAGCAGTGAATCCCGCGGGCGCACAGATACGCAGTATTTT. Amino acids: CASSESRGRTDTQYF.

This chain uses TRBV11-2 with TRBJ2-7; D is possibly TRBD1 or TRBD2 (5 bases each). V shed 2 bases and J shed 3 bases, with 14 bases lying between them. There are 15 residues in the CDR3. Germline assignment: CDR1 SGHAT and CDR2 FQNNGV. Here the CDR3 DNA reads TGTGCCAGCAGCTTACGGGACGGGAAGGGCTACGAGCAGTACTTC. Amino acid sequence: CASSLRDGKGYEQYF. The full variable domain, its missing parts supplied by reference TRBV11-2 and TRBJ2-7, is EAGVAQSPRYKIIEKRQSVAFWCNPISGHATLYWYQQILGQGPKLLIQFQNNGVVDDSQLPKDRFSAERLKGVDSTLKIQPAKLEDSAVYLCASSLRDGKGYEQYFGPGTRLTVT.